Listed below are T cell receptor beta chains from one sample, sequenced in a study of cytotoxic CD8 clonotypes in ibrutinib-treated CLL. Sequenced by immunoSEQ multiplex PCR; TCRdb stores in-frame clones only, minus some. This table holds fewer than 10,000 clones, 60% to 75% found once. Specimen: PBMCs, collected before ibrutinib treatment. Receptors originate from a human donor with chronic lymphocytic leukemia. Each CDR3 is given with its conserved first and last residue. The D gene is left open where the match is weak. Size is omitted from some rows. Given values are once, few, many or a class for expanded clones.

>TRBJ2-7|TRBV11-2|NA|NA
TGTGCCAGCAGCTGGGGAGACGGGTCCGAGCAGTACTTC
CASSWGDGSEQYF
>TRBJ2-7|TRBV7-9|few|NA
TGTGCCAGCAGCTTGGAGGTGGCCTACGAGCAGTACTTC
CASSLEVAYEQYF
>TRBJ1-5|TRBV5-6|NA|NA
TGTGCCAGCAGCTTGGGGCTCCAGGGACCCCATAGCAATCAGCCCCAGCATTTT
CASSLGLQGPHSNQPQHF
>TRBJ2-1|TRBV18|NA|NA
TGTGCCAGCTCACCTCGGGACTCTCAGGGCTACAATGAGCAGTTCTTC
CASSPRDSQGYNEQFF
>TRBJ1-3|TRBV6-6|few|NA
TGTGCCAGCCTTGGGGGCCACACCATATATTTT
CASLGGHTIYF
>TRBJ2-3|TRBV4-2|NA|TRBD2
TGTGCCAGCAGCCAATCGGGAGGGATCACAGATACGCAGTATTTT
CASSQSGGITDTQYF
>TRBJ1-4|TRBV19|NA|NA
TGTGCCAGTAAGCCGGTACGGAACGGACAGACTAATGAAAAACTGTTTTTT
CASKPVRNGQTNEKLFF
>TRBJ2-3|TRBV27|NA|TRBD2
TGTGCCAGCAGTTTAACGGCTAGCGGCTCATGGGTAGATACGCAGTATTTT
CASSLTASGSWVDTQYF
>TRBJ2-7|TRBV28|NA|TRBD2
TGTGCCAGCACCTACTCTAGCGGGAGGAACTCCGAGCAGTACTTC
CASTYSSGRNSEQYF
>TRBJ2-1|TRBV5-8|NA|TRBD2
TGTGCCAGCAGCTTGAGGTCGACTAGCGGGGCCTACAATGAGCAGTTCTTC
CASSLRSTSGAYNEQFF
>TRBJ2-1|TRBV19|NA|TRBD2
TGTGCCAGTTGGGCGGGAGGGTATTACAATGAGCAGTTCTTC
CASWAGGYYNEQFF
>TRBJ2-5|TRBV4-1|once|TRBD2
TGCGCCAGCAGCCACCAGGGCAGCGGGAGGGGAGAGACCCAGTACTTC
CASSHQGSGRGETQYF
>TRBJ1-2|TRBV6-1|few|TRBD1
TGTGCCAGCAGAAACAGGGGGCCTGGGTATGGCTACACCTTC
CASRNRGPGYGYTF
>TRBJ2-7|TRBV5-6|NA|NA
TGTGCCAGCAGTTCCAGGGGCTACGAGCAGTACTTC
CASSSRGYEQYF
>TRBJ1-3|TRBV11-2|NA|NA
TGTGCCAGCAGCTTAGCGGGCAGGGGCGACTCTGGAAACACCATATATTTT
CASSLAGRGDSGNTIYF
>TRBJ1-2|TRBV6-1|NA|TRBD1
TGTGCCAGCAGTCCCGCGGACAGGTACTATGGCTACACCTTC
CASSPADRYYGYTF
>TRBJ2-7|TRBV7-8|NA|NA
TGTGCCAGCAGCTCCGGGACGGTCCACGAGCAGTACTTC
CASSSGTVHEQYF
>TRBJ1-2|TRBV28|few|NA
TGTGCCAGCAGCGGGAACTATGGCTACACCTTC
CASSGNYGYTF
>TRBJ2-7|TRBV9|NA|TRBD2
TGTGCCAGCAGCGTAGCTCTAGCGGGAGTCCACGAGCAGTACTTC
CASSVALAGVHEQYF
>TRBJ1-6|TRBV7-9|NA|TRBD1
TGTGCCAGCAGTTTGCTGGGACAGGGGATGGATTCACCCCTCCACTTT
CASSLLGQGMDSPLHF
>TRBJ2-2|TRBV5-1|NA|NA
TGCGCCAGCAGCTTGGCGATAGGGCGAAACACCGGGGAGCTGTTTTTT
CASSLAIGRNTGELFF
>TRBJ2-5|TRBV6-6|NA|NA
TGTGCCAGCCTTTCCGGGGTTCAAGAGACCCAGTACTTC
CASLSGVQETQYF
>TRBJ1-5|TRBV23-1|NA|TRBD1
TGCGCCAGCTACCGGGACAGGGGGTACCAGCCTCAGCATTTT
CASYRDRGYQPQHF
>TRBJ2-7|TRBV10-1|NA|NA
TGCGCCAGCAGTGACACAGGTATCAGCTCCTACGAGCAGTACTTC
CASSDTGISSYEQYF
>TRBJ2-1|TRBV6-6|NA|TRBD2
TGTGCCAGCAGCACTTACAGCGGGAGCCCCTACAATGAGCAGTTCTTC
CASSTYSGSPYNEQFF
>TRBJ2-7|TRBV28|NA|NA
TGTGCCAGCAGCTCAACGTTGGAAGAGCAGTACTTC
CASSSTLEEQYF
>TRBJ1-1|TRBV19|NA|NA
TGTGCCAGTAGGGACACGAACACTGAAGCTTTCTTT
CASRDTNTEAFF
>TRBJ2-3|TRBV7-8|NA|NA
TGTGCCAGCAGCTTAAGAGGACATATCACAGATACGCAGTATTTT
CASSLRGHITDTQYF
>TRBJ1-2|TRBV5-6|NA|NA
TGTGCCAGCAGCGCTGATATAATTTTCGTTGGGGGCTACACCTTC
CASSADIIFVGGYTF
>TRBJ1-5|TRBV6-5|NA|NA
TGTGCCAGCAGCTCTTTATTGGACAATCAGCCCCAGCATTTT
CASSSLLDNQPQHF
>TRBJ2-7|TRBV27|NA|TRBD2
TGTGCCAGCAGACTCGTAGCGGGAGGGTACGAGCAGTACTTC
CASRLVAGGYEQYF
>TRBJ1-2|TRBV20-1|NA|NA
TGCAGTGCTAGTCGACTTTATGGCTACACCTTC
CSASRLYGYTF
>TRBJ1-5|TRBV6-1|NA|NA
TGTGCCAGCAGTGGACGGGAGATTAGCAATCAGCCCCAGCATTTT
CASSGREISNQPQHF
>TRBJ2-7|TRBV2|once|TRBD2
TGTGCCAGCAGGAGGGACTACCGAAGCTCCTACGAGCAGTACTTC
CASRRDYRSSYEQYF
>TRBJ2-6|TRBV4-1|NA|NA
TGCGCCAGCAGCCATGTAGACCCACCGAGCTCTGGGGCCAACGTCCTGACTTTC
CASSHVDPPSSGANVLTF
>TRBJ1-6|TRBV19|NA|NA
TGTGCCAGTAGTTATAGGGTAGCCAATTCACCCCTCCACTTT
CASSYRVANSPLHF
>TRBJ2-3|TRBV11-3|few|TRBD2
TGTGCCAGCAGCTTAAACGGGAGGAACACAGATACGCAGTATTTT
CASSLNGRNTDTQYF
>TRBJ2-5|TRBV15|once|NA
TGTGCCACCAGCAGAGGACCTCAAGAGACCCAGTACTTC
CATSRGPQETQYF
>TRBJ2-5|TRBV7-9|few|NA
TGTGCCAGCAGCTTGGGCAGGGGCTATGAGACCCAGTACTTC
CASSLGRGYETQYF
>TRBJ2-5|TRBV19|NA|TRBD1
TGTGCCAGTAGTAGGTTCGGGACAGGGCCAGAGACCCAGTACTTC
CASSRFGTGPETQYF
>TRBJ2-2|TRBV28|NA|NA
TGTGCCAGCAGTTTCCCCCCCCGGCGGGTGGGGGGGGAGCTGTTTTTT
CASSFPPRRVGGELFF
>TRBJ1-5|TRBV5-4|NA|NA
TGTGCCAGCAGCCCCGACAGATTCAATCAGCCCCAGCATTTT
CASSPDRFNQPQHF
>TRBJ2-1|TRBV7-9|NA|TRBD2
TGTGCCAGCAGCTTCGGGACTAGCGGGATCGATGAGCAGTTCTTC
CASSFGTSGIDEQFF
>TRBJ2-7|TRBV7-9|NA|NA
TGTGCCAGCAGTCGCGGCCAGGGGGGGTCCAACTACGAGCAGTACTTC
CASSRGQGGSNYEQYF